Listed here are 9 T cell receptor beta chains from one sample, sequenced in a study of control samples from healthy donors and cancer patients. Some clones are missing from TCRdb's copy, which holds only in-frame ones; the method was immunoSEQ multiplex PCR. The repertoire shows some 180,000 clones; the top ten hold more than 2%. Sequencing was carried out using blood. These receptors were collected from a woman in her thirties in good health.

This sequence joins TRBV7-2 and TRBJ1-2; the D is unclear. Trimming removed 5 bases at V and 6 bases at J, with 13 bases between. The CDR3 has 13 amino acids. Germline loops: CDR1 SGHTA, CDR2 FQGNSA. DNA of the CDR3: TGTGCCAGCAGCCCCCGCTACGGGGATGGCTACACCTTC. The encoded protein is CASSPRYGDGYTF.

The V call is TRBV28, the J call TRBJ1-5; D is unclear. Germline CDR1 and CDR2: MDHEN and SYDVKM. The CDR3 contains 12 residues. V was pared by 2 bases and J by 4 bases, with 3 bases between. The CDR3 loop is CASSLRNQPQHF. The CDR3 region has the DNA TGTGCCAGCAGTTTAAGGAATCAGCCCCAGCATTTT. The whole variable domain, filled in from reference TRBV28 and TRBJ1-5, reads DVKVTQSSRYLVKRTGEKVFLECVQDMDHENMFWYRQDPGLGLRLIYFSYDVKMKEKGDIPEGYSVSREKKERFSLILESASTNQTSMYLCASSLRNQPQHFGDGTRLSIL.

V is TRBV19 and J is TRBJ1-1; D is unclear. There are 13 residues in the CDR3. Germline V gene sequence: CDR1 LNHDA, CDR2 SQIVND (reference sequence). Trimming stripped 3 bases from V and 8 bases from J, with 13 bases between. Here the CDR3 reads CASSIGPGGEAFF. CDR3 coding DNA: TGTGCCAGTAGTATTGGGCCTGGAGGAGAAGCTTTCTTT.

The chain has TRBV5-8 and TRBJ2-2, with 8 bases identical to TRBD1. This CDR3 spans 14 amino acids. The trim removed 2 bases at V and 8 bases at J, leaving 5 bases unmatched. Germline V gene lookup returns CDR1 SGHTS and CDR2 YDEGEE. The CDR3 sequence is CASSFFRGQGELFF. The CDR3 bases are TGTGCCAGCAGCTTTTTCAGGGGGCAAGGGGAGCTGTTTTTT.

The chain recombines TRBV6-6 with TRBJ2-7; 7 bases fit TRBD2. V lost 6 bases and J lost 2; bases outside the gene matches: 13. The V gene's germline CDR1 is MNHNY and CDR2 SVGAGI (reference sequence). The CDR3 covers 16 residues. The CDR3 protein is CASSPPGGTRPYEQYF. DNA for the CDR3: TGTGCCAGCAGCCCACCCGGGGGGACCCGTCCCTACGAGCAGTACTTC.

The chain combines TRBV3-1 (or the pseudogene TRBV3-2) with TRBJ2-7; the match to TRBD2 covers 8 bases. The ends lost 1 base at V and 3 bases at J; junction bases unmatched: 5. This CDR3 region has 15 residues. CDR1 LGHDT and CDR2 YNNKEL come from the germline V gene (reference sequence). CDR3 sequence (DNA): TGTGCCAGCAGCCAAGCAGCGGGGGTTAGCTACGAGCAGTACTTC. Translating gives CASSQAAGVSYEQYF.

V gene TRBV9 combines with J gene TRBJ2-7; 8 nucleotides match TRBD2. V shed 3 bases, J shed 2 bases, and the junction held 7 bases outside the gene matches. Germline CDR1 is SGDLS and CDR2 is YYNGEE. The CDR3 is made up of 15 amino acids. The chain's CDR3 is CASSASGGLAYEQYF. Here the CDR3 DNA reads TGTGCCAGCAGCGCCTCGGGGGGGCTCGCCTACGAGCAGTACTTC.

This chain links TRBV7-9 with TRBJ1-1; D ambiguous. The ends were cut back, 3 bases at V and 3 bases at J, with 11 bases in the middle. The CDR3 totals 14 residues. Germline V gene lookup returns CDR1 SEHNR and CDR2 FQNEAQ (reference sequence). Here the CDR3 reads CASSFFQNYTEAFF. The CDR3 nucleotides are TGTGCCAGCAGCTTCTTTCAGAACTACACTGAAGCTTTCTTT.

This chain uses TRBV27 with TRBJ2-7; D tentatively fits TRBD1 or TRBD2 (5 bases each). Looked up from germline, CDR1 is MNHEY and CDR2 is SMNVEV (reference sequence). Trimming left V 0 bases short and J 1 base short, with 10 bases between. There are 15 residues in the CDR3. The CDR3: CASSLSGTPSYEQYF. The CDR3 coding sequence is TGTGCCAGCAGTTTATCCGGGACGCCTTCCTACGAGCAGTACTTC.